Presented here are 22 T cell receptor beta chains from one specimen sequenced in a study of CD8+ T cells in alopecia areata. As to treatment: oral pan-JAK inhibitor, 5-10 mg twice daily. Sequencing templates came from extracted RNA that was reverse transcribed into cDNA. Measured with immunoSEQ multiplex PCR; TCRdb has only the in-frame clones, and not every one. The table includes 150,000 to 250,000 clones, around 56% detected once. This specimen was CD4+ T cells sorted from blood, taken at week 4, from a patient treated with tofacitinib. The receptors derive from a human donor with alopecia areata.

The genes are TRBV27 and TRBJ1-5; tentative D call: TRBD1 (6 bases). The V gene lost 6 bases and the J gene lost 0 bases, with 12 bases spanning the gap. The CDR3 length is 15 residues. CDR1 and CDR2 (germline): MNHEY, SMNVEV (reference sequence). CDR3 in DNA: TGTGCCAGCAGATACTCAGGGGTTAGCAATCAGCCCCAGCATTTT. It is translated as CASRYSGVSNQPQHF.

This clone came up a few times. The chain has TRBV27 and TRBJ2-2; D remains unclear. Trimming took off 1 base at V and 8 bases at J, with 8 bases between the two ends. CDR1 and CDR2 (germline): MNHEY, SMNVEV (reference sequence). This CDR3 has 13 residues. The CDR3 loop reads CASSLYLGGELFF. The CDR3 DNA sequence: TGTGCCAGCAGTTTATACCTAGGGGGGGAGCTGTTTTTT.

The chain combines TRBV29-1 with TRBJ1-5; D is perhaps TRBD1 (5 bases). The ends were cut back, 6 bases at V and 0 bases at J, with 12 bases in the middle. Per germline, CDR1 SQVTM and CDR2 ANQGSEA. This CDR3 region has 14 residues. This CDR3 is CSVCHGGSNQPQHF. The CDR3 coding sequence is TGCAGCGTCTGTCACGGGGGTAGCAATCAGCCCCAGCATTTT. The full variable domain, with the rest looked up from reference TRBV29-1 and TRBJ1-5, is SAVISQKPSRDICQRGTSLTIQCQVDSQVTMMFWYRQQPGQSLTLIATANQGSEATYESGFVIDKFPISRPNLTFSTLTVSNMSPEDSSIYLCSVCHGGSNQPQHFGDGTRLSIL.

This chain joins TRBV10-3 and TRBJ1-1, with D uncertain. The CDR3 is 14 residues long. V lost 4 bases to trimming and J lost 0 bases, with 9 bases between them. Germline loops: CDR1 ENHRY, CDR2 SYGVKD. As DNA, the CDR3 is TGTGCCATCAGTGGCCAGAGCATGAACACTGAAGCTTTCTTT. Amino acid sequence: CAISGQSMNTEAFF.

This clone was observed once. Within the sample, other DNA sequences also encode this same CDR3. V and J are TRBV29-1 and TRBJ2-3; no clear D. The CDR3 has 10 residues. V shed 7 bases and J shed 0 bases, with 2 bases lying between them. From germline, CDR1 is SQVTM and CDR2 ANQGSEA. The CDR3 coding sequence is TGCAGCGCAAGCACAGATACGCAGTATTTT. Residues: CSASTDTQYF.

The chain links TRBV5-1 to TRBJ1-1; D gene unclear. Between the trimmed V and J ends, which lost 7 bases and 1 base, there was a span of 11 bases. In germline, CDR1 is SGHRS, CDR2 YFSETQ. The CDR3 has 13 amino acids. The CDR3 spells CASREDSNTEAFF. The CDR3 DNA reads as TGCGCCAGCCGAGAGGACTCGAACACTGAAGCTTTCTTT.

There are a few counts of this clone. The rearrangement links TRBV29-1 to TRBJ2-1; D remains ambiguous. The CDR3 loop spans 13 amino acids. V was clipped by 4 bases and J by 2 bases, with 9 bases between them. CDR1 is SQVTM, CDR2 ANQGSEA, per germline. The chain's CDR3 is CSVVDPPYNEQFF. CDR3 bases: TGCAGCGTTGTTGACCCCCCCTACAATGAGCAGTTCTTC.

The chain employs TRBV28 and TRBJ2-2; D uncertain. The length of the CDR3 is 14 residues. In germline, CDR1 is MDHEN, CDR2 SYDVKM. V was trimmed by 3 bases and J by 4 bases, leaving 9 bases between them. The CDR3 DNA follows: TGTGCCAGCAGTTTGTTAGGGCCCACCGGGGAGCTGTTTTTT. This gives the protein CASSLLGPTGELFF.

CDR3 amino acids: CASSPLGPQETQYF. The CDR3 bases are TGTGCCAGCAGCCCCCTTGGGCCCCAAGAGACCCAGTACTTC. The rearrangement joins TRBV7-9 to TRBJ2-5; unclear D gene. With 5 bases removed from V and 1 base from J, the gap between germline ends came to 11 bases. The germline V gene encodes CDR1 SEHNR and CDR2 FQNEAQ (reference sequence). The CDR3 spans 14 residues. Looking up the rest from reference TRBV7-9 and TRBJ2-5 gives the full variable domain: DTGVSQNPRHKITKRGQNVTFRCDPISEHNRLYWYRQTLGQGPEFLTYFQNEAQLEKSRLLSDRFSAERPKGSFSTLEIQRTEQGDSAMYLCASSPLGPQETQYFGPGTRLLVL.

This chain uses TRBV25-1 with TRBJ2-3; a weak D match, TRBD2 (5 bases). Trimming pared 3 bases from V and 5 bases from J, leaving 15 bases between. There are 15 residues in the CDR3. Per the germline V gene, CDR1 is MGHDK and CDR2 is SYGVNS. The CDR3 DNA follows: TGTGCCAGCAGTGAGACTGGAGGCCTGGGAGATACGCAGTATTTT. Protein: CASSETGGLGDTQYF.

The rearrangement joins TRBV30 to TRBJ2-1; D remains unclear. The CDR3 extends over 12 amino acids. Trimming took 2 bases from V and 6 from J, leaving 8 bases between them. Per the germline V gene, CDR1 is GTSNPN and CDR2 is SVGIG (reference sequence). The CDR3 DNA reads as TGTGCCTGGAGTTACGTGGTCAATGAGCAGTTCTTC. Residues: CAWSYVVNEQFF.

This chain uses TRBV13 with TRBJ2-5; 7 nucleotides align to TRBD2. Germline V lookup: CDR1 PRHDT, CDR2 FYEKMQ (reference sequence). The ends lost 6 bases at V and 5 bases at J; junction bases unmatched: 9. CDR3 length equals 14 residues. CDR3 sequence (DNA): TGTGCCAGCAGTTCTACTACTAGCGAGGAGACCCAGTACTTC. Amino acid sequence: CASSSTTSEETQYF.

This clone was recorded a few times. V and J are TRBV7-9 and TRBJ1-4; unclear D gene. From germline, CDR1 is SEHNR and CDR2 FQNEAQ (reference sequence). The germline V and J ends were trimmed by 5 bases and 2 bases, with 15 bases remaining between them. This CDR3 has 16 residues. CDR3 coding DNA: TGTGCCAGCAGCCCAGGACCTGTAATCACTAATGAAAAACTGTTTTTT. Translating it yields CASSPGPVITNEKLFF.

This clone was observed once. This chain joins TRBV4-2 and TRBJ2-3; 15 nucleotides match TRBD2. The CDR3 sequence is 16 residues long. V was clipped by 5 bases and J by 6 bases; unmatched bases: 6. Germline CDR1 reads LGHNA; CDR2 reads YNFKEQ. The CDR3 DNA follows: TGTGCCAGCAGCTACCGGACTAGCGGGGGGGCCGATACGCAGTATTTT. Its translation: CASSYRTSGGADTQYF.

CDR3 DNA sequence: TGCGCCAGCAGCCCCCCACGACAGTCCTCCTACGAGCAGTACTTC. This codes for CASSPPRQSSYEQYF. The chain employs TRBV5-1 and TRBJ2-7; weak D call: TRBD1 (5 bases). From germline, CDR1 is SGHRS and CDR2 YFSETQ. This CDR3 is built from 15 residues. With 4 bases removed from V and 0 bases from J, the gap between germline ends came to 14 bases.

There are a few counts of this clone. The chain uses TRBV29-1 and TRBJ2-7; 7 bases are shared with TRBD2. The trim removed 2 bases at V and 3 bases at J, leaving 4 bases unmatched. Germline CDR1 and CDR2: SQVTM and ANQGSEA. This CDR3 is 13 amino acids long. CDR3 region: CSVEFRGGYEQYF. CDR3 nucleotides: TGCAGCGTTGAATTCCGCGGGGGCTACGAGCAGTACTTC.

This clone was observed a few times. The CDR3 sequence is CSVEGSRWGYTF. As DNA, the CDR3 is TGCAGCGTTGAAGGGAGTCGGTGGGGCTACACCTTC. V and J are TRBV29-1 and TRBJ1-2; D gene unclear. This CDR3 region has 12 residues. From germline, CDR1 is SQVTM and CDR2 ANQGSEA. V lost 1 base and J 8 bases, leaving 11 bases between the germline ends.

With respect to this clone: Other DNA sequences in the sample encode the same CDR3. The chain is built from TRBV29-1 and TRBJ1-1; D is ambiguous. This CDR3 has 11 residues. Germline lookup yields CDR1 SQVTM and CDR2 ANQGSEA. Trimming shortened V by 5 bases and J by 0 bases, and 4 bases separated the two germline ends. CDR3 residues: CSVRLNTEAFF. CDR3 DNA: TGCAGCGTTCGTTTGAACACTGAAGCTTTCTTT.

The chain joins TRBV7-2 to TRBJ2-3; TRBD2 matches 9 bases. The length of the CDR3 is 16 residues. Germline V CDR1 and CDR2: SGHTA, FQGNSA. V lost 5 bases and J lost 0; bases outside the gene matches: 6. The CDR3 loop is CASSLRTSVSTDTQYF. CDR3 bases: TGTGCCAGCAGCCTTCGGACTAGCGTTAGCACAGATACGCAGTATTTT.

The chain joins TRBV27 to TRBJ1-2, with TRBD1 matching over 8 bases. The CDR3 is 13 residues long. Germline lookup yields CDR1 MNHEY and CDR2 SMNVEV (reference sequence). Trimming took 6 bases from V and 8 from J; bases not matched to a gene: 8. DNA of the CDR3: TGTGCCAGCAGCCGGGGACAGGCAGACGGCTACACCTTC. It is translated as CASSRGQADGYTF.

The rearrangement links TRBV7-2 to TRBJ2-1, with D unresolved. V was pared by 1 base and J by 3 bases, with 7 bases between. The CDR3 has 14 amino acids. CDR1 SGHTA and CDR2 FQGNSA come from the germline V gene. Written as DNA, the CDR3 is TGTGCCAGCAGCTTAGAGCCTAGCTACAATGAGCAGTTCTTC. This codes for CASSLEPSYNEQFF.

The chain combines TRBV30 with TRBJ1-6; D call uncertain. The germline gives CDR1 GTSNPN, CDR2 SVGIG (reference sequence). The CDR3 runs 14 residues. V lost 1 base to trimming and J lost 7 bases, with 11 bases between them. Here the CDR3 DNA reads TGTGCCTGGAGTGCCCAAGAGGCGAATTCACCCCTCCACTTT. Translation: CAWSAQEANSPLHF.